A selection of T cell receptor beta chains follows, all from one sample in a study of shared clonotypes between healthy human individuals. TCRdb's copy holds only in-frame clones and misses some; the assay was immunoSEQ multiplex PCR. Of a few million clones in the sample, approximately 94% were seen once. Sequences were obtained from naive CD4+ T cells sorted from blood. These receptors all come from a man younger than 35 in good health. Each CDR3 is given with its conserved first and last residue. Each record gives: CDR3 protein, CDR3 DNA, clone size, J gene, D gene, V gene. A D gene is named only where the DNA matches it firmly. The size field is filled for only some rows; it gives once, few, many or a size class.

cdr3_aa: CASSRGLTGKNQPQHF
cdr3_nt: TGTGCCAGCAGCCGCGGACTGACAGGGAAAAATCAGCCCCAGCATTTT
clone_size: -
j_call: TRBJ1-5
d_call: TRBD1
v_call: TRBV7-9

cdr3_aa: CASSLYPAGEADTQYF
cdr3_nt: TGCGCCAGCAGCTTGTATCCAGCGGGAGAGGCAGATACGCAGTATTTT
clone_size: once
j_call: TRBJ2-3
d_call: TRBD2
v_call: TRBV5-1

cdr3_aa: CASSQDPTARVQAKNIQYF
cdr3_nt: TGCGCCAGCAGCCAAGATCCCACCGCGAGGGTCCAAGCCAAAAACATTCAGTACTTC
clone_size: -
j_call: TRBJ2-4
d_call: -
v_call: TRBV4-3

cdr3_aa: CASSYALVGPYEQYF
cdr3_nt: TGTGCCAGCAGTTATGCCTTGGTAGGGCCCTACGAGCAGTACTTC
clone_size: -
j_call: TRBJ2-7
d_call: -
v_call: TRBV6-5

cdr3_aa: CASSRTGGNQPQHF
cdr3_nt: TGTGCCAGCAGTCGAACAGGGGGTAATCAGCCCCAGCATTTT
clone_size: -
j_call: TRBJ1-5
d_call: TRBD1
v_call: TRBV6-5

cdr3_aa: CASSEAYRQETQYF
cdr3_nt: TGTGCCAGCAGTGAAGCGTACAGGCAAGAGACCCAGTACTTC
clone_size: -
j_call: TRBJ2-5
d_call: -
v_call: TRBV6-1

cdr3_aa: CAWTLAANTGELFF
cdr3_nt: TGTGCCTGGACACTAGCGGCGAACACCGGGGAGCTGTTTTTT
clone_size: -
j_call: TRBJ2-2
d_call: TRBD2
v_call: TRBV30

cdr3_aa: CASSVGGTYSGETQYF
cdr3_nt: TGTGCCAGCAGCGTAGGGGGGACCTACTCGGGAGAGACCCAGTACTTC
clone_size: -
j_call: TRBJ2-5
d_call: -
v_call: TRBV9

cdr3_aa: CASSLRRRGLATNYEQYF
cdr3_nt: TGTGCCAGCAGCTTAAGGCGTCGCGGACTAGCGACAAACTACGAGCAGTACTTC
clone_size: -
j_call: TRBJ2-7
d_call: TRBD2
v_call: TRBV11-2

cdr3_aa: CASSQDKLTDEQYF
cdr3_nt: TGCGCCAGCAGCCAAGATAAGTTGACCGACGAGCAGTACTTC
clone_size: few
j_call: TRBJ2-7
d_call: -
v_call: TRBV4-1

cdr3_aa: CATPGTSGGTNEQFF
cdr3_nt: TGTGCCACCCCCGGGACTAGCGGGGGAACAAATGAGCAGTTCTTC
clone_size: -
j_call: TRBJ2-1
d_call: TRBD2
v_call: TRBV6-1

cdr3_aa: CASSLARGWSGRRSGELFF
cdr3_nt: TGTGCCAGCAGCTTAGCGCGAGGCTGGAGCGGGAGGAGGTCCGGGGAGCTGTTTTTT
clone_size: -
j_call: TRBJ2-2
d_call: TRBD2
v_call: TRBV7-6

cdr3_aa: CASSRTSGNTIYF
cdr3_nt: TGCGCCAGCAGTCGGACCTCTGGAAACACCATATATTTT
clone_size: once
j_call: TRBJ1-3
d_call: -
v_call: TRBV5-1

cdr3_aa: CASSQDWGRADTQYF
cdr3_nt: TGCGCCAGCAGCCAAGATTGGGGGCGGGCAGATACGCAGTATTTT
clone_size: once
j_call: TRBJ2-3
d_call: -
v_call: TRBV4-3

cdr3_aa: CASSLVGITDTQYF
cdr3_nt: TGTGCCAGCAGCTTAGTCGGAATAACAGATACGCAGTATTTT
clone_size: -
j_call: TRBJ2-3
d_call: -
v_call: TRBV7-8

cdr3_aa: CASSFFAGVPTGGTDTQYF
cdr3_nt: TGTGCCAGCAGTTTTTTTGCGGGAGTTCCTACGGGGGGCACAGATACGCAGTATTTT
clone_size: -
j_call: TRBJ2-3
d_call: TRBD2
v_call: TRBV27

cdr3_aa: CASSADRATEAFF
cdr3_nt: TGTGCCAGCAGCGCGGACAGAGCAACTGAAGCTTTCTTT
clone_size: -
j_call: TRBJ1-1
d_call: -
v_call: TRBV9

cdr3_aa: CASSKTGNTEAFF
cdr3_nt: TGTGCCAGCAGCAAAACAGGGAACACTGAAGCTTTCTTT
clone_size: -
j_call: TRBJ1-1
d_call: -
v_call: TRBV6-5

cdr3_aa: CASSPPGASRGGAYEQYF
cdr3_nt: TGTGCCAGCAGTCCCCCGGGTGCATCCCGCGGGGGAGCCTACGAGCAGTACTTC
clone_size: -
j_call: TRBJ2-7
d_call: TRBD2
v_call: TRBV27

cdr3_aa: CSVVATKSSGNTIYF
cdr3_nt: TGCAGCGTTGTCGCGACAAAGAGCTCTGGAAACACCATATATTTT
clone_size: -
j_call: TRBJ1-3
d_call: -
v_call: TRBV29-1

cdr3_aa: CASSTNPRGDNSPLHF
cdr3_nt: TGTGCCAGTAGTACTAACCCTAGGGGGGATAATTCACCCCTCCACTTT
clone_size: -
j_call: TRBJ1-6
d_call: -
v_call: TRBV19

cdr3_aa: CASSQDAPTGFNEKLFF
cdr3_nt: TGCGCCAGCAGCCAAGATGCCCCGACAGGGTTTAATGAAAAACTGTTTTTT
clone_size: -
j_call: TRBJ1-4
d_call: TRBD1
v_call: TRBV4-3

cdr3_aa: CASRPDGSLSNSPLHF
cdr3_nt: TGTGCCAGCAGACCGGACGGGTCTTTGAGTAATTCACCCCTCCACTTT
clone_size: -
j_call: TRBJ1-6
d_call: -
v_call: TRBV14

cdr3_aa: CASSPPSLPYGYTF
cdr3_nt: TGTGCCAGCTCACCTCCGTCGCTGCCTTATGGCTACACCTTC
clone_size: few
j_call: TRBJ1-2
d_call: -
v_call: TRBV18

cdr3_aa: CASSYSEGMNTEAFF
cdr3_nt: TGTGCCAGCAGTTACTCAGAGGGTATGAACACTGAAGCTTTCTTT
clone_size: few
j_call: TRBJ1-1
d_call: -
v_call: TRBV6-5

cdr3_aa: CASREFGTGDSPLHF
cdr3_nt: TGTGCCAGCAGGGAGTTTGGGACAGGGGATTCACCCCTCCACTTT
clone_size: -
j_call: TRBJ1-6
d_call: TRBD1
v_call: TRBV5-4

cdr3_aa: CAISSSSGGARGTDTQYF
cdr3_nt: TGTGCCATCAGTTCGTCTAGCGGGGGGGCCCGTGGCACAGATACGCAGTATTTT
clone_size: -
j_call: TRBJ2-3
d_call: TRBD2
v_call: TRBV10-3

cdr3_aa: CAWRPGHESPLHF
cdr3_nt: TGTGCCTGGAGACCGGGACATGAATCACCCCTCCACTTT
clone_size: -
j_call: TRBJ1-6
d_call: -
v_call: TRBV30

cdr3_aa: CASLTHRLLGANVLTF
cdr3_nt: TGTGCCAGCCTAACCCACAGGCTTTTGGGGGCCAACGTCCTGACTTTC
clone_size: -
j_call: TRBJ2-6
d_call: -
v_call: TRBV7-2

cdr3_aa: CASSSGAGELFF
cdr3_nt: TGTGCCAGCAGCTCCGGGGCCGGGGAGCTGTTTTTT
clone_size: -
j_call: TRBJ2-2
d_call: -
v_call: TRBV7-3

cdr3_aa: CASSDSGTASAYEQYF
cdr3_nt: TGTGCCAGCAGCGACTCCGGGACAGCAAGCGCCTACGAGCAGTACTTC
clone_size: -
j_call: TRBJ2-7
d_call: TRBD1
v_call: TRBV7-9

cdr3_aa: CASSLQLQETQYF
cdr3_nt: TGTGCCAGCAGCTTACAATTACAAGAGACCCAGTACTTC
clone_size: -
j_call: TRBJ2-5
d_call: -
v_call: TRBV11-2

cdr3_aa: CASSVELGGGYEQYF
cdr3_nt: TGTGCCAGCAGCGTAGAATTAGGGGGAGGCTACGAGCAGTACTTC
clone_size: -
j_call: TRBJ2-7
d_call: -
v_call: TRBV9

cdr3_aa: CAISRTSTDTQYF
cdr3_nt: TGTGCCATCAGTCGAACTAGCACAGATACGCAGTATTTT
clone_size: -
j_call: TRBJ2-3
d_call: -
v_call: TRBV10-3

cdr3_aa: CASSYHDTQYF
cdr3_nt: TGTGCCAGCAGTTACCATGATACGCAGTATTTT
clone_size: -
j_call: TRBJ2-3
d_call: -
v_call: TRBV6-5

cdr3_aa: CASSYLGLDGGRGYTF
cdr3_nt: TGTGCCAGCAGTTACTTGGGTTTGGATGGAGGGCGTGGCTACACCTTC
clone_size: -
j_call: TRBJ1-2
d_call: -
v_call: TRBV6-5

cdr3_aa: CASSYDRSTAEAFF
cdr3_nt: TGTGCCAGCAGTTATGACAGATCAACAGCTGAAGCTTTCTTT
clone_size: -
j_call: TRBJ1-1
d_call: -
v_call: TRBV6-1

cdr3_aa: CASTQGNDQPQHF
cdr3_nt: TGTGCCAGCACCCAGGGGAACGATCAGCCCCAGCATTTT
clone_size: once
j_call: TRBJ1-5
d_call: -
v_call: TRBV6-5

cdr3_aa: CASSPSSGRAETQYF
cdr3_nt: TGTGCCAGCTCACCATCCAGCGGGAGGGCGGAGACCCAGTACTTC
clone_size: -
j_call: TRBJ2-5
d_call: TRBD2
v_call: TRBV18

cdr3_aa: CAISVNEDGYEQYF
cdr3_nt: TGTGCCATCAGTGTAAACGAGGACGGATACGAGCAGTACTTC
clone_size: -
j_call: TRBJ2-7
d_call: -
v_call: TRBV10-3

cdr3_aa: CASSIGGENIQYF
cdr3_nt: TGTGCCAGTAGTATAGGAGGTGAAAACATTCAGTACTTC
clone_size: -
j_call: TRBJ2-4
d_call: -
v_call: TRBV19

cdr3_aa: CASSSGTANYGYTF
cdr3_nt: TGTGCCAGCAGCTCCGGGACGGCTAACTATGGCTACACCTTC
clone_size: -
j_call: TRBJ1-2
d_call: -
v_call: TRBV5-4

cdr3_aa: CAISEGDRTSYEQYF
cdr3_nt: TGTGCCATCAGTGAGGGGGACAGGACCTCCTACGAGCAGTACTTC
clone_size: -
j_call: TRBJ2-7
d_call: TRBD1
v_call: TRBV10-3

cdr3_aa: CASSYKVVGAHEQYF
cdr3_nt: TGTGCCAGCAGTTACAAGGTAGTTGGGGCCCACGAGCAGTACTTC
clone_size: -
j_call: TRBJ2-7
d_call: -
v_call: TRBV6-5

cdr3_aa: CASSPTRQVPYEQYF
cdr3_nt: TGTGCCAGCAGCCCGACCCGACAGGTTCCCTACGAGCAGTACTTC
clone_size: -
j_call: TRBJ2-7
d_call: -
v_call: TRBV5-4

cdr3_aa: CASTERSHTREQYF
cdr3_nt: TGTGCCAGCACGGAACGCAGCCACACTAGGGAGCAGTACTTC
clone_size: -
j_call: TRBJ2-7
d_call: -
v_call: TRBV6-5

cdr3_aa: CAWSVTRTGRSEQYF
cdr3_nt: TGTGCCTGGAGTGTAACCCGGACAGGTAGAAGCGAGCAGTACTTC
clone_size: -
j_call: TRBJ2-7
d_call: TRBD1
v_call: TRBV30

cdr3_aa: CAISDRTGTNTEAFF
cdr3_nt: TGTGCCATCAGTGACCGGACAGGGACGAACACTGAAGCTTTCTTT
clone_size: once
j_call: TRBJ1-1
d_call: TRBD1
v_call: TRBV10-3

cdr3_aa: CASSRTGTAIQPQHF
cdr3_nt: TGTGCCAGCAGTAGAACCGGGACGGCGATCCAGCCCCAGCATTTT
clone_size: -
j_call: TRBJ1-5
d_call: -
v_call: TRBV6-6

cdr3_aa: CASSKAPDTQYF
cdr3_nt: TGTGCCAGCAGTAAGGCCCCCGATACGCAGTATTTT
clone_size: once
j_call: TRBJ2-3
d_call: -
v_call: TRBV25-1

cdr3_aa: CASSSSGGATYF
cdr3_nt: TGTGCCAGCAGCTCGAGCGGGGGGGCCACGTATTTT
clone_size: -
j_call: TRBJ2-3
d_call: TRBD2
v_call: TRBV11-2

cdr3_aa: CASSLGPGSYEQYF
cdr3_nt: TGCGCCAGCAGCTTGGGGCCGGGGTCCTACGAGCAGTACTTC
clone_size: -
j_call: TRBJ2-7
d_call: -
v_call: TRBV5-1

cdr3_aa: CASSPGDLNTEAFF
cdr3_nt: TGTGCCAGCAGTCCAGGGGATTTGAACACTGAAGCTTTCTTT
clone_size: -
j_call: TRBJ1-1
d_call: -
v_call: TRBV2